The next 28 T cell receptor beta chains were all read from a single sample in a study of shared clonotypes between healthy human individuals. The protocol was immunoSEQ multiplex PCR, while the TCRdb copy is restricted to in-frame clones and leaves out a portion. The sample consists of hundreds of thousands of clones, 79% of them appearing once. The source material was PBMCs. The receptors here all came from a woman in her forties in good health. Some clones in this sample may be carry-over from other donors' samples.

Of note for this clone: Other DNA sequences in the sample encode the same CDR3. The chain joins TRBV11-3 to TRBJ2-1, with D possibly matching TRBD1 (6 bases). Trimming left V 1 base short and J 2 bases short, with 9 bases between. The germline V gene has CDR1 SGHNT and CDR2 YENEEA. CDR3 size: 15 residues. The CDR3 loop is CASSLGGGTYNEQFF. The CDR3 coding sequence is TGTGCCAGCAGCTTAGGAGGGGGTACCTACAATGAGCAGTTCTTC.

V gene TRBV9 combines with J gene TRBJ2-2; a weak D match, TRBD1 (5 bases). The germline V and J ends were trimmed by 6 bases and 0 bases, with 9 bases remaining between them. The germline V gene has CDR1 SGDLS and CDR2 YYNGEE. The length of the CDR3 is 14 residues. The CDR3 sequence is CASNTDTNTGELFF. The CDR3 bases are TGTGCCAGCAATACGGACACGAACACCGGGGAGCTGTTTTTT.

This clone has a count of ten or more. The rearrangement uses TRBV18 and TRBJ2-3, with D possibly TRBD1 on 6 matching bases. The germline V and J ends were trimmed by 3 bases and 6 bases, with 16 bases remaining between them. Germline loops: CDR1 KGHSH, CDR2 LQKENI. There are 15 residues in the CDR3. CDR3 bases: TGTGCCAGCTCACCCCGGGACATAGAGGAGGATACGCAGTATTTT. This encodes CASSPRDIEEDTQYF. Combining the CDR3 with reference TRBV18 and TRBJ2-3 gives the whole variable domain NAGVMQNPRHLVRRRGQEARLRCSPMKGHSHVYWYRQLPEEGLKFMVYLQKENIIDESGMPKERFSAEFPKEGPSILRIQQVVRGDSAAYFCASSPRDIEEDTQYFGPGTRLTVL.

This clone was picked up one time. This rearrangement joins TRBV19 to TRBJ2-2; D is perhaps TRBD2 (6 bases). CDR3 size: 16 residues. Trimming stripped 1 base from V and 3 bases from J, with 12 bases between. Germline V lookup: CDR1 LNHDA, CDR2 SQIVND (reference sequence). The CDR3, as DNA: TGTGCCAGTAGTATAGGGAGTCGGGGGTACACCGGGGAGCTGTTTTTT. This sequence encodes CASSIGSRGYTGELFF.

The V call is TRBV14, the J call TRBJ1-3; D remains ambiguous. Trimming took off 8 bases at V and 0 bases at J, with 17 bases between the two ends. Germline lookup yields CDR1 SGHDN and CDR2 FVKESK. The CDR3 spans 16 residues. CDR3 protein: CASRPPGLSSGNTIYF. The CDR3 DNA reads as TGTGCCAGCCGACCCCCGGGGTTAAGCTCTGGAAACACCATATATTTT.

Ten or more counts support this clone. The chain couples TRBV5-1 to TRBJ2-1; no clear D gene. Between the trimmed V and J ends, which lost 0 bases and 5 bases, there was a span of 6 bases. In germline, CDR1 is SGHRS, CDR2 YFSETQ. This CDR3 contains 13 residues. The CDR3 loop reads CASSLDVNNEQFF. CDR3 DNA: TGCGCCAGCAGCTTGGATGTGAACAATGAGCAGTTCTTC.

This clone came up a few times. The chain uses TRBV19 and TRBJ2-4, with 9 bases fitting TRBD1. This CDR3 has 14 amino acids. CDR1 and CDR2 from the germline V gene are LNHDA and SQIVND (reference sequence). V trimming: 10 bases; J trimming: 1 base; junction bases outside the gene matches: 5. This CDR3 is CATRGQGAKNIQYF. CDR3 DNA: TGTGCCACAAGGGGACAGGGCGCCAAAAACATTCAGTACTTC.

The V and J genes are TRBV25-1 and TRBJ1-4; D remains unclear. CDR1 MGHDK and CDR2 SYGVNS come from the germline V gene. The ends were cut back, 6 bases at V and 6 bases at J, with 17 bases in the middle. The CDR3 is 15 residues long. CDR3 loop: CASSPPGHGDEKLFF. The CDR3 DNA reads as TGTGCCAGCAGCCCACCGGGCCACGGAGATGAAAAACTGTTTTTT.

CDR3 loop: CSVDQSGGVTYSNQPQHF. The CDR3 DNA follows: TGCAGCGTTGACCAAAGCGGGGGGGTAACATATAGCAATCAGCCCCAGCATTTT. The gene calls are TRBV29-1 and TRBJ1-5, with D perhaps matching TRBD1 (5 bases). The V end lost 3 bases, the J end lost 0 bases, and 21 bases lay between the germline ends. In germline, CDR1 is SQVTM, CDR2 ANQGSEA. There are 18 residues in the CDR3.

This clone was detected a few times. The CDR3 coding sequence is TGTGCCAGCAGTTCCCAGAACACCGGGGAGCTGTTTTTT. Its translation is CASSSQNTGELFF. The chain is built from TRBV28 and TRBJ2-2; D unclear. CDR1 MDHEN and CDR2 SYDVKM come from the germline V gene. Trimming took 4 bases from V and 1 from J, leaving 4 bases between them. This CDR3 comprises 13 residues. Supplemented by reference TRBV28 and TRBJ2-2, the full variable domain reads DVKVTQSSRYLVKRTGEKVFLECVQDMDHENMFWYRQDPGLGLRLIYFSYDVKMKEKGDIPEGYSVSREKKERFSLILESASTNQTSMYLCASSSQNTGELFFGEGSRLTVL.

The J gene is TRBJ1-1, the V gene TRBV30; TRBD1 agrees at 9 bases. The V gene's germline CDR1 is GTSNPN and CDR2 SVGIG (reference sequence). V lost 2 bases, J lost 8 bases, and 12 bases stayed unmatched. The CDR3 has 15 amino acids. The CDR3 here is CAWSPTGTGRGEAFF. DNA of the CDR3: TGTGCCTGGAGTCCCACCGGGACAGGGCGCGGGGAAGCTTTCTTT.

The chain combines TRBV9 with TRBJ2-7; 8 positions match TRBD2. The CDR3 loop spans 17 amino acids. Trimming cost V 4 bases and J 4 bases; bases outside gene matches: 16. CDR1 is SGDLS, CDR2 YYNGEE, per germline. In DNA, the CDR3 is TGTGCCAGCAGCCCCATGCGGGGGGCTAAAGGCCGATACGAGCAGTACTTC. Translated, it gives CASSPMRGAKGRYEQYF.

This chain links TRBV6-5 with TRBJ2-5, with 9 nucleotides matching TRBD2. CDR3 length equals 15 residues. V dropped 4 bases and J dropped 0; count of bases not matched to a gene: 3. CDR1 and CDR2 from the germline V gene are MNHEY and SVGAGI. The DNA for the CDR3 is TGTGCCAGCAGTTCCGGACTAGCGAACCAAGAGACCCAGTACTTC. Residues: CASSSGLANQETQYF.

The chain uses TRBV29-1 and TRBJ2-7; 10 nucleotides line up with TRBD2. The ends lost 4 bases at V and 4 bases at J; junction bases unmatched: 13. The germline V gene has CDR1 SQVTM and CDR2 ANQGSEA. The CDR3 is made up of 16 amino acids. The CDR3 is CSVARNGLAVRYEQYF. The CDR3, as DNA: TGCAGCGTTGCCCGAAACGGACTAGCGGTACGGTACGAGCAGTACTTC.

The V gene is TRBV11-2, the J gene TRBJ1-1; tentatively, D is TRBD1 (6 bases). The CDR3 is made up of 13 amino acids. Germline CDR1 SGHAT, CDR2 FQNNGV. Trimming stripped 2 bases from V and 11 bases from J, with 15 bases between. The CDR3 DNA sequence: TGTGCCAGCAGCTTATCCCCGGGGACACCCGCTTTCTTT. Translating it yields CASSLSPGTPAFF.

The genes are TRBV10-2 and TRBJ2-3, with D possibly called TRBD1 or TRBD2 (5 bases each). In germline, CDR1 is WSHSY, CDR2 SAAADI. The CDR3 covers 13 residues. The V end lost 6 bases, the J end lost 4 bases, and 11 bases lay between the germline ends. For the CDR3, the DNA is TGCGCCAGCAGCAACTGGGGGTCAGATACGCAGTATTTT. Encoded protein: CASSNWGSDTQYF.

The chain uses TRBV5-4 and TRBJ2-3; D may be TRBD1 (5 bases). The CDR3 has 16 residues. Trimming removed 4 bases from V and 5 bases from J, with 20 bases in between. Germline V gene lookup returns CDR1 SGHNT and CDR2 YYREEE (reference sequence). The CDR3 DNA follows: TGTGCCAGCAGCGCGGACACCCTCTTCTTGGGAGATACGCAGTATTTT. Protein: CASSADTLFLGDTQYF.

The V and J genes are TRBV10-3 and TRBJ2-2; D is possibly TRBD1 (6 bases). The CDR3 is made up of 13 amino acids. Deletions cut 4 bases from V and 6 bases from J, with 9 bases between. Germline assignment: CDR1 ENHRY and CDR2 SYGVKD. The CDR3 sequence is CAISGPGAGELFF. The CDR3 bases are TGTGCCATCAGTGGACCAGGGGCCGGGGAGCTGTTTTTT.

The chain links TRBV5-3 to TRBJ2-7; tentative D call: TRBD1 (6 bases). TRBV5-3 qualifies as an ORF whose function is uncertain. The CDR3 is 13 amino acids. The ends were cut back, 4 bases at V and 0 bases at J, with 8 bases in the middle. CDR3 loop: CARSRDNSYEQYF. The CDR3 DNA follows: TGTGCCAGAAGCCGGGACAACTCCTACGAGCAGTACTTC.

This clone was counted between two and nine times. This chain links TRBV5-1 with TRBJ2-7, with a weak D call TRBD1 (6 bases). The germline gives CDR1 SGHRS, CDR2 YFSETQ. Trimming stripped 7 bases from V and 6 bases from J, with 11 bases between. This CDR3 region has 11 residues. Here the CDR3 DNA reads TGCGCCAGCGCACAGGGTGGCGAGCAGTACTTC. It codes for CASAQGGEQYF.

This clone was seen a handful of times. The chain links TRBV10-3 to TRBJ2-7; TRBD1 is a possible D gene (6 bases). Trimming removed 6 bases at V and 4 bases at J, with 13 bases between. CDR3 size: 13 residues. The germline gives CDR1 ENHRY, CDR2 SYGVKD. This CDR3 is CAISVTGLYEQYF. CDR3 coding DNA: TGTGCCATCAGCGTAACAGGGCTGTACGAGCAGTACTTC.

This sequence joins TRBV7-9 and TRBJ1-3; no definite D call. Trimming stripped 7 bases from V and 0 bases from J, with 7 bases between. The CDR3 covers 13 residues. The V gene's germline CDR1 is SEHNR and CDR2 FQNEAQ (reference sequence). The CDR3 DNA sequence: TGTGCCAGCACTTTTAGCTCTGGAAACACCATATATTTT. Protein product: CASTFSSGNTIYF.

V gene TRBV5-4 combines with J gene TRBJ1-1; TRBD1 is a possible D gene (5 bases). The V end lost 0 bases, the J end lost 4 bases, and 10 bases lay between the germline ends. The CDR3 sequence is 14 residues long. Per the germline V gene, CDR1 is SGHNT and CDR2 is YYREEE (reference sequence). CDR3 coding DNA: TGTGCCAGCAGCTTGGCAGGGAAAGTCACTGAAGCTTTCTTT. Amino acids: CASSLAGKVTEAFF.

J is TRBJ2-7 and V is TRBV5-1; D unclear. V dropped 0 bases and J dropped 6 bases, with 13 bases sitting between them. Germline V gene data show CDR1 as SGHRS and CDR2 as YFSETQ. This CDR3 has 14 residues. CDR3: CASSLAGLSVEQYF. Written as DNA, the CDR3 is TGCGCCAGCAGCTTGGCCGGGTTGTCTGTCGAGCAGTACTTC.

The chain is built from TRBV5-4 and TRBJ1-5; D remains unclear. Germline-derived CDR1 and CDR2 are SGHNT and YYREEE (reference sequence). V lost 3 bases, J lost 3 bases, and 16 bases lay in between. The CDR3 spans 16 residues. DNA of the CDR3: TGTGCCAGCAGCTCAGGCTCGCCCAAGGACAATCAGCCCCAGCATTTT. This translates into CASSSGSPKDNQPQHF.

The rearrangement uses TRBV9 and TRBJ2-7, with a tentative D call TRBD2 (5 bases). V lost 1 base to trimming and J lost 3 bases, with 14 bases between them. CDR1 SGDLS and CDR2 YYNGEE come from the germline V gene. The CDR3 totals 15 residues. The CDR3 coding sequence is TGTGCCAGCAGCGTAATGTCCGGTGGGAGCTACGAGCAGTACTTC. Translated, it gives CASSVMSGGSYEQYF.

This sequence joins TRBV10-2 and TRBJ2-2; D tentatively reads TRBD1 or TRBD2 (5 bases each). The CDR3 is 14 residues long. CDR1 is WSHSY and CDR2 is SAAADI in the germline V gene. The V and J ends lost 6 bases and 2 bases respectively, with 10 bases between them. DNA for the CDR3: TGCGCCAGCAGCCGGGACCAAAACACCGGGGAGCTGTTTTTT. This encodes CASSRDQNTGELFF.

The chain employs TRBV10-2 and TRBJ2-1; no clear D gene. CDR1 is WSHSY, CDR2 SAAADI, per germline. The ends were cut back, 11 bases at V and 12 bases at J, with 23 bases in the middle. This CDR3 region has 13 residues. This chain's CDR3 is CAPGPTADGRQFF. As DNA, the CDR3 is TGCGCCCCCGGTCCGACCGCCGATGGTCGGCAGTTCTTC.